The clone carrying this T cell receptor beta chain has a handful of counts. Its antigen remains unidentified. V was cut by 0 bases and J by 6 bases, with 14 bases left in between. The CDR3 is made up of 14 amino acids. CDR1 is GTSNPN, CDR2 SVGIG, per germline (reference sequence). Cultured CD4+ T cell DNA was sequenced using the Oncomine TCR Beta short-read assay. TCRdb reprocessed the PCR reads with MiXCR, giving one entry per CDR3 protein. Counted here are 2,500 to 3,000 distinct CDR3 sequences, around 23% occurring once; the ten biggest clones make up more than 25%. As for treatment: roughly nine-day PBMC culture with coronavirus spike peptide pools or control peptides (ViraFEST assay). ViraFEST used peptide pools to expand antigen-specific T cells, then sequenced TCRs. PCR positivity dates ran from March to December 2020, preceding US Alpha, Beta and Delta variants. This sample is drawn from a study of vaccination and CD4 T cells after COVID-19. In the study overall: As a positive control, some control cultures were given a CEFX pool, while others were given an HIV-1 Nef pool or no peptide.

Study findings and constraints: Researchers report that 304 of 307 vaccine-specific clones in convalescent patients proved spike mono-reactive.

V is TRBV30 and J is TRBJ1-2, with TRBD1 as a possible D gene (5 bases). This TCR was recovered from a human donor who had recovered from COVID-19. The sequencing input was CD4+ T cells from blood, cultured in vitro. This CDR3 is CAWSVRDPLHGYTF. The CDR3 coding sequence is TGTGCCTGGAGTGTTAGGGACCCCCTCCATGGCTACACCTTC.